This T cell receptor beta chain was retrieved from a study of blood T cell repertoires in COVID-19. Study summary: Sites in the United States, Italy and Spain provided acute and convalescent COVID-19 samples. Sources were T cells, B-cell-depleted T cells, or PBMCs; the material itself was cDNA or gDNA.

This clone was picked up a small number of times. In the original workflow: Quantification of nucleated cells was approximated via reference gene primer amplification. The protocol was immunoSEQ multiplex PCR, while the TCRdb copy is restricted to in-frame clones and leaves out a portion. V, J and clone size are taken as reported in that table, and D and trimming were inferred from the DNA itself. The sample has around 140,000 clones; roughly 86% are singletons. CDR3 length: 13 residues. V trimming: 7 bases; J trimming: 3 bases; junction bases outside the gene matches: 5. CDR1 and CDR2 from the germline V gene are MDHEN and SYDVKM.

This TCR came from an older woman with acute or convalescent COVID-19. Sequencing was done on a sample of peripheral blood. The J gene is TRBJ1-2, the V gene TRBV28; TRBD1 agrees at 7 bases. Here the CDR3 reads CASKPQGDYGYTF. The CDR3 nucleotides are TGTGCCAGCAAACCTCAGGGGGACTATGGCTACACCTTC.